These T cell receptor beta chains were read from a single sample in a study of blood T cell repertoires in COVID-19. Repertoires were generated with immunoSEQ multiplex PCR, while TCRdb's copy carries only in-frame clones and drops some. The sample shows about 220,000 clones, approximately 86% of them seen only once. The sequencing sample was made of peripheral blood. Receptor source: a young woman who had recovered from COVID-19. The conserved cysteine and the conserved F or W are not part of the CDR3 here. A D gene is named only where the DNA matches it firmly.

d_call v_call cdr3_aa
. TRBV5-1 ASSRTALITEAF
. TRBV5-6 ASSYGTGYYEQY
. TRBV6-2/TRBV6-3 ASSYARQLQPQH
TRBD2 TRBV2 ASIPGTKETQY
. TRBV12-5 ASGPAGTGYEQY
. TRBV24-1 ATSDLPTGIAGDTQY
. TRBV20-1 SASGVREQY
. TRBV3-1/TRBV3-2 ASSQVGHSQETQY
. TRBV19 ASSMGLRARETQY
. TRBV4-2 ASSQDWAGAGVLT
. TRBV5-6 ASSSYDSYEQY
. TRBV7-3 ASSLRRGGGGYT
TRBD1 TRBV2 ASSVPGGLGNTEAF
TRBD2 TRBV11-2 ASSLLGVLAGGRINEQF
TRBD1 TRBV19 ASAPTGGYYEQY
. TRBV27 ASSLLAGRRLEQY
TRBD1 TRBV4-2 ASSPTGQGALGGANVLT